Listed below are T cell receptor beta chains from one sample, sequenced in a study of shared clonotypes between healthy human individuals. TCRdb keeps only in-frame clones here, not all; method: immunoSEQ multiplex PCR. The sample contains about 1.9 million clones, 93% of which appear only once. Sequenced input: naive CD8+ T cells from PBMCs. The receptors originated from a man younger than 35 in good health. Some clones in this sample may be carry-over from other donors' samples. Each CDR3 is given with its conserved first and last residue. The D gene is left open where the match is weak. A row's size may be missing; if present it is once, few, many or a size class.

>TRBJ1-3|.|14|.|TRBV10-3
TGTGCCACCAAAGGGCCCCTCTCTGGAAACACCATATATTTT
CATKGPLSGNTIYF
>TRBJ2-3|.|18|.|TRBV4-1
TGCGCCAGCAGCCAAGATATCAGAGGCCTCCCAAGCACAGATACGCAGTATTTT
CASSQDIRGLPSTDTQYF
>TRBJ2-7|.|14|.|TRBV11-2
TGTGCCAGCAGCTTAGATAGCCTAGTCTACGAGCAGTACTTC
CASSLDSLVYEQYF
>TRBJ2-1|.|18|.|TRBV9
TGTGCCAGCAGCGTAGAAGGACGAGGGAGGGGGTCCTACAATGAGCAGTTCTTC
CASSVEGRGRGSYNEQFF
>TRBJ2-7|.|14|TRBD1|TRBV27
TGTGCCAGCTCGGACAGGGGGCGCAGACACGAGCAGTACTTC
CASSDRGRRHEQYF
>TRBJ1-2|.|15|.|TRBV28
TGTGCCAGCAGTTTCCCTCAGGAGGGTCACTATGGCTACACCTTC
CASSFPQEGHYGYTF
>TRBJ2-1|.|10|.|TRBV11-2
TGTGCCAGCAGCACGCCTGAGCAGTTCTTC
CASSTPEQFF
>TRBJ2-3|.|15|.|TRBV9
TGTGCCAGCAGCTCAGAGGGCAGAGTCGCAGATACGCAGTATTTT
CASSSEGRVADTQYF
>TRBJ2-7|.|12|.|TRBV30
TGTGCCTGGAGTGTTAGGGTCTACGAGCAGTACTTC
CAWSVRVYEQYF
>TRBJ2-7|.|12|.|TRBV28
TGTGCCAGCAGTGTGACCCGTTACGAGCAGTACTTC
CASSVTRYEQYF
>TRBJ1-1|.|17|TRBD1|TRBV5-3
TGTGCCAGAAGCTGGATTTGGCAGGGGGCAATGAACACTGAAGCTTTCTTT
CARSWIWQGAMNTEAFF
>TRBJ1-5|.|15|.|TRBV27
TGTGCCAGCAGCCCAACAGGATATAGCAATCAGCCCCAGCATTTT
CASSPTGYSNQPQHF
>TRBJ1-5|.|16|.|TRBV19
TGTGCCAGTAGTCATACGACACAGGGAAGCAATCAGCCCCAGCATTTT
CASSHTTQGSNQPQHF
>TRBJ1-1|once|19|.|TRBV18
TGTGCCAGCTCACTGGCACTCAGACCGACAGCAACCATGAACACTGAAGCTTTCTTT
CASSLALRPTATMNTEAFF
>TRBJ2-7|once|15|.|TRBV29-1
TGCAGCGTTGAAGTCCCCGCTAGCCGAACCTACGAGCAGTACTTC
CSVEVPASRTYEQYF